This entry features one T cell receptor beta chain sequence. Germline CDR1 is GTSNPN and CDR2 is SVGIG (reference sequence). The CDR3 runs to 13 residues. V was cut by 5 bases and J by 0 bases, with 10 bases left in between. This sample is drawn from a study of blood T cell repertoires in COVID-19. Clones were sequenced by immunoSEQ multiplex PCR, and TCRdb holds only the in-frame ones, with some missing. Among some 450,000 clones listed, about 87% were seen once. Sample: peripheral blood. The chain combines TRBV30 with TRBJ1-2; D gene uncertain. This TCR derives from a woman in her 50s with COVID-19, enrolled during active disease. This CDR3 is CAWAGSPNYGYTF. CDR3 sequence (DNA): TGTGCCTGGGCCGGGTCCCCTAACTATGGCTACACCTTC.